These 12 T cell receptor beta chains came from one sample sequenced in a study of human T cells and chemical hapten exposure. This sample's time point: pre-sensitization, week 0. Treatment defined: therapeutic diphenylcyclopropenone sensitization with weekly scalp DPC. TCRdb re-derived calls from the RACE reads in MiXCR, one entry per CDR3 protein. The sample holds 350,000 to 400,000 distinct CDR3 sequences; 5.1% are singletons and the top ten take 2.6%. Material: whole blood, obtained in connection with sensitization to the hapten diphenylcyclopropenone (DPC). The receptor set was obtained from a woman aged 50 to 65 with alopecia areata. Some clones in this sample may be carry-over from other donors' samples.

At least ten counts were recorded for this clonotype. The rearrangement joins TRBV13 to TRBJ2-5; 7 nucleotides match TRBD2. Germline assignment: CDR1 PRHDT and CDR2 FYEKMQ (reference sequence). With 0 bases clipped from V and 6 bases from J, the junction kept 1 base outside the gene matches. The CDR3 spans 13 residues. The CDR3 protein is CASSLGGGKTQYF. The CDR3 region has the DNA TGTGCCAGCAGCTTAGGCGGGGGGAAGACCCAGTACTTC.

This clonotype was counted ten times or more. The gene calls are TRBV20-1 and TRBJ2-1; 10 bases agree with TRBD2. With 3 bases clipped from V and 4 bases from J, the junction kept 3 bases outside the gene matches. This CDR3 has 14 amino acids. The germline CDR1 and CDR2 sequences are DFQATT and SNEGSKA (reference sequence). The CDR3 coding sequence is TGCAGTGCTAGGTTTAGCGGGAGGTACAATGAGCAGTTCTTC. Its translation is CSARFSGRYNEQFF.

V is TRBV20-1 and J is TRBJ2-3, with 11 bases fitting TRBD1. CDR1 DFQATT and CDR2 SNEGSKA come from the germline V gene (reference sequence). The CDR3 totals 15 residues. V lost 0 bases to trimming and J lost 4 bases; unmatched junction nucleotides: 3. This CDR3 is CSARDPDRGPDTQYF. CDR3 DNA sequence: TGCAGTGCTAGAGATCCGGACAGGGGGCCAGATACGCAGTATTTT.

This clonotype was detected many times. The chain links TRBV10-2 to TRBJ1-1; 7 bases match TRBD1. Germline assignment: CDR1 WSHSY and CDR2 SAAADI. V lost 7 bases, J lost 8 bases, and 10 bases stayed unmatched. CDR3 length: 13 amino acids. The CDR3 sequence is CASTRTGPMEAFF. The CDR3 DNA follows: TGCGCCAGCACTCGGACAGGCCCCATGGAAGCTTTCTTT.

This clonotype was seen ten or more times. The chain recombines TRBV3-1 with TRBJ2-3, with D hard to call. Germline-derived CDR1 and CDR2 are LGHDT and YNNKEL (reference sequence). Trimming pared 4 bases from V and 6 bases from J, leaving 11 bases between. The CDR3 spans 13 residues. CDR3 DNA sequence: TGTGCCAGCAGCCGACTCCAGACCGATACGCAGTATTTT. Its translation: CASSRLQTDTQYF.

This clonotype was observed at least ten times. The DNA for the CDR3 is TGCAGCGTGCGTGATGGATATGGCTACACCTTC. It codes for CSVRDGYGYTF. The chain joins TRBV29-1 to TRBJ1-2; D not certain. CDR3 length: 11 amino acids. Per the germline V gene, CDR1 is SQVTM and CDR2 is ANQGSEA. V was shortened by 6 bases and J by 5 bases, with 10 bases between the two germline ends.

Ten or more counts support this clonotype. J is TRBJ2-7 and V is TRBV28, with 12 bases lining up with TRBD2. The germline gives CDR1 MDHEN, CDR2 SYDVKM. The V and J ends lost 6 bases and 2 bases, in that order; junction bases with no gene match: 5. The CDR3 consists of 15 residues. In DNA, the CDR3 is TGTGCCAGCAGGTCCCTAGCGGGGGGGGCCTACGAGCAGTACTTC. It is translated as CASRSLAGGAYEQYF.

This clonotype was seen only a few times. This chain uses TRBV14 with TRBJ2-2; D is undetermined. Trimming cost V 3 bases and J 6 bases, with 8 bases left between them. Germline-derived CDR1 and CDR2 are SGHDN and FVKESK. The CDR3 has 13 residues. CDR3 sequence (DNA): TGTGCCAGCAGCCATTCTCGACCCGGGGAGCTGTTTTTT. Its translation: CASSHSRPGELFF.

This clonotype came up a few times. The chain has TRBV18 and TRBJ1-4; 11 bases are a match to TRBD1. Germline V gene data show CDR1 as KGHSH and CDR2 as LQKENI. The CDR3 is made up of 15 amino acids. With V trimmed by 6 bases and J by 6 bases, 6 bases remained unmatched. CDR3 DNA sequence: TGTGCCAGCTCGGGCGGACAGGGGGCGTATGAAAAACTGTTTTTT. This encodes CASSGGQGAYEKLFF.

This clonotype was counted many times. The chain joins TRBV28 to TRBJ1-3; D is unresolved. CDR1 MDHEN and CDR2 SYDVKM come from the germline V gene. The CDR3 has 12 amino acids. The V end was cut by 7 bases, the J end by 7 bases, with 11 bases between. CDR3 bases: TGTGCCAGCACACACGACACTAACACCATATATTTT. This encodes CASTHDTNTIYF.

Many counts were recorded for this clonotype. The V and J genes are TRBV20-1 and TRBJ1-5, with D possibly TRBD1 on 6 matching bases. Germline V CDR1 and CDR2: DFQATT, SNEGSKA (reference sequence). The CDR3 covers 13 residues. Deletions cut 1 base from V and 6 bases from J, with 10 bases between. CDR3 loop: CSARVGGIQPQHF. In DNA, the CDR3 is TGCAGTGCTAGAGTAGGGGGGATTCAGCCCCAGCATTTT.

This clonotype occurred many times. V gene TRBV5-6 combines with J gene TRBJ1-1, with a possible D match to TRBD1 (5 bases). This CDR3 is 16 amino acids long. Germline V CDR1 and CDR2: SGHDT, YYEEEE. V lost 0 bases and J 5 bases, leaving 17 bases between the germline ends. CDR3 residues: CASSLVGQGPETEAFF. The CDR3 DNA follows: TGTGCCAGCAGCTTGGTGGGCCAGGGCCCTGAGACTGAAGCTTTCTTT.